This entry lists 18 T cell receptor beta chains sequenced from one sample in a study of shared clonotypes between healthy human individuals. Assay: immunoSEQ multiplex PCR; the TCRdb copy retains only in-frame clones and omits some. Of around 500,000 clones in the sample, about 84% were seen once. Sequenced material: PBMCs. The receptors shown here come from a middle-aged woman in good health. Some clones in this sample may be carry-over from other donors' samples.

Of note for this clone: Sequence at one end of the junction differs from germline and may be a read error. V usage is TRBV4-1 and J usage is TRBJ2-1, with 7 bases fitting TRBD1. There are 14 residues in the CDR3. Germline-derived CDR1 and CDR2 are MGHRA and YSYEKL. CDR3 loop: CASSQEFEDRYEIF. Here the CDR3 DNA reads TGCGCCAGCAGCCAAGAATTTGAGGACAGGTACGAAATCTTC.

This chain joins TRBV28 and TRBJ2-7; 7 bases are shared with TRBD2. V dropped 3 bases and J dropped 6; count of bases not matched to a gene: 8. The V gene's germline CDR1 is MDHEN and CDR2 SYDVKM. The CDR3 is made up of 14 amino acids. For the CDR3, the DNA is TGTGCCAGCAGTTTGGGAGGGAGGCGGGGCGAGCAGTACTTC. Its protein product is CASSLGGRRGEQYF.

The rearrangement uses TRBV18 and TRBJ1-5; D gene ambiguous. Germline V gene sequence: CDR1 KGHSH, CDR2 LQKENI. CDR3 length equals 17 residues. V gave up 0 bases and J gave up 0 bases, with 12 bases separating them. CDR3 nucleotide sequence: TGTGCCAGCTCACCACCGGGTGGCCGGGATAGCAATCAGCCCCAGCATTTT. It specifies CASSPPGGRDSNQPQHF.

V and J are TRBV6-6 and TRBJ2-5; D is possibly TRBD2 (5 bases). Germline CDR1 is MNHNY and CDR2 is SVGAGI (reference sequence). This CDR3 contains 13 residues. Trimming removed 2 bases from V and 6 bases from J, with 10 bases in between. The CDR3 coding sequence is TGTGCCAGCAGTTACGCTAGCTCGAAGACCCAGTACTTC. Translating gives CASSYASSKTQYF.

This chain links TRBV28 with TRBJ2-7, with D tentatively TRBD1 (6 bases). The CDR3 loop spans 13 amino acids. Germline assignment: CDR1 MDHEN and CDR2 SYDVKM. Deletions cut 4 bases from V and 3 bases from J, with 10 bases between. CDR3 nucleotide sequence: TGTGCCAGCAGTTACGGGACATACTACGAGCAGTACTTC. Protein product: CASSYGTYYEQYF.

The gene calls are TRBV7-9 and TRBJ1-3; D gene unclear. CDR3 length: 14 amino acids. V lost 5 bases, J lost 1 base, and 9 bases lay in between. CDR1 is SEHNR and CDR2 is FQNEAQ in the germline V gene (reference sequence). The CDR3 DNA follows: TGTGCCAGCAGCAACGAAGTTTCTGGAAACACCATATATTTT. Translation gives CASSNEVSGNTIYF.

V is TRBV19 and J is TRBJ1-4, with D unclear. The CDR3 covers 11 residues. Germline values: CDR1 LNHDA, CDR2 SQIVND (reference sequence). Trimming shortened V by 1 base and J by 8 bases, and 2 bases separated the two germline ends. The CDR3 DNA reads TGTGCCAGTAGTATAGGCGAAAAACTGTTTTTT. It encodes CASSIGEKLFF.

This rearrangement joins TRBV7-3 to TRBJ1-5, with D possibly matching TRBD1 (6 bases). Germline V gives CDR1 SGHTA, CDR2 FQGTGA. This CDR3 is 17 amino acids long. Trimming cost V 2 bases and J 2 bases, with 16 bases left between them. The CDR3 bases are TGTGCCAGCAGCTTAGGCGCAGGGGATAACGGCAATCAGCCCCAGCATTTT. It translates to CASSLGAGDNGNQPQHF.

CDR3 nucleotide sequence: TGTGCCAGCAGTGACGATGAGCAGTACTTC. Its translation is CASSDDEQYF. The chain has TRBV2 and TRBJ2-7; no firm D call. The V end was cut by 3 bases, the J end by 7 bases, with 4 bases between. CDR3 length equals 10 residues. Germline CDR1 is SNHLY and CDR2 is FYNNEI.

This chain uses TRBV6-7 with TRBJ2-1, with D maybe TRBD1 (7 bases). TRBV6-7 belongs to the ORF category, with a function that is uncertain. The CDR3 length is 14 residues. Trimming cost V 6 bases and J 7 bases, with 16 bases left between them. The CDR3: CASSRGGGRNEQFF. In nucleotides, the CDR3 is TGTGCCAGCAGCCGAGGAGGGGGCAGGAATGAGCAGTTCTTC.

This chain connects TRBV7-2 to TRBJ2-1; D gene uncertain. Germline CDR1 SGHTA, CDR2 FQGNSA. This CDR3 is 15 amino acids long. Trimming shortened V by 3 bases and J by 4 bases, and 13 bases separated the two germline ends. The CDR3 DNA is TGTGCCAGCAGCTTGGATAACGGGCTATACAATGAGCAGTTCTTC. Translation gives CASSLDNGLYNEQFF. Variable domain in full (rest from reference TRBV7-2 and TRBJ2-1): GAGVSQSPSNKVTEKGKDVELRCDPISGHTALYWYRQSLGQGLEFLIYFQGNSAPDKSGLPSDRFSAERTGGSVSTLTIQRTQQEDSAVYLCASSLDNGLYNEQFFGPGTRLTVL.

V usage is TRBV10-1 and J usage is TRBJ2-5, with D possibly matching TRBD2 (5 bases). CDR3 length: 15 amino acids. Germline CDR1 reads WNHNN; CDR2 reads SYGVQD (reference sequence). Trimming removed 2 bases at V and 5 bases at J, with 15 bases between. The CDR3 here is CASSEGSRARETQYF. CDR3 nucleotides: TGCGCCAGCAGTGAGGGGTCGAGGGCGCGGGAGACCCAGTACTTC.

This chain uses TRBV5-4 with TRBJ2-2; the D is unclear. The CDR3 spans 14 residues. In germline, CDR1 is SGHNT, CDR2 YYREEE (reference sequence). Trimming cost V 0 bases and J 1 base, with 4 bases left between them. DNA of the CDR3: TGTGCCAGCAGCTTGGTGCAGAACACCGGGGAGCTGTTTTTT. Protein product: CASSLVQNTGELFF.

V and J are TRBV5-1 and TRBJ1-2; maybe TRBD1 (5 bases). The V end lost 0 bases, the J end lost 2 bases, and 11 bases lay between the germline ends. The V gene's germline CDR1 is SGHRS and CDR2 YFSETQ. This CDR3 contains 15 residues. The CDR3 sequence: CASSLAGRANYGYTF. CDR3 DNA: TGCGCCAGCAGCTTGGCGGGCAGGGCCAACTATGGCTACACCTTC.

The chain uses TRBV5-8 and TRBJ1-1; no clear D gene. V shed 1 base and J shed 2 bases, with 12 bases lying between them. Germline V gene sequence: CDR1 SGHTS, CDR2 YDEGEE. The CDR3 contains 15 residues. CDR3 in DNA: TGTGCCAGCAGCTTGTATGCAGGAAGAAACACTGAAGCTTTCTTT. It yields the protein CASSLYAGRNTEAFF.

The chain combines TRBV4-1 with TRBJ1-2; D call uncertain. Trimming removed 2 bases at V and 3 bases at J, with 7 bases between. In germline, CDR1 is MGHRA, CDR2 YSYEKL. The CDR3 spans 13 residues. CDR3 amino acids: CASSQFSYYGYTF. The CDR3 nucleotides are TGCGCCAGCAGCCAATTCTCGTACTATGGCTACACCTTC.

A remark on this clone: This likely came from a read error, as a far larger clone is one base away. Other DNA sequences in this specimen translate into the identical CDR3. The J gene is TRBJ2-7, the V gene TRBV29-1; D ambiguous. The CDR3 consists of 14 residues. V was clipped by 4 bases and J by 0 bases, with 13 bases between them. Germline CDR1 and CDR2: SQVTM and ANQGSEA. The CDR3 nucleotides are TGCAGCGTTGGGGTGTTGACTGACTCCTACGAGCAGTACTTC. Amino acids: CSVGVLTDSYEQYF.

As for this clone: This likely reflects a read error, since a far larger clone is one base away. At the DNA level, this CDR3 is encoded by other sequences in the same sample as well. The chain is built from TRBV6-5 and TRBJ1-5; D ambiguous. Per the germline V gene, CDR1 is MNHEY and CDR2 is SVGAGI. Trimming shortened V by 3 bases and J by 6 bases, and 9 bases separated the two germline ends. CDR3 size: 13 residues. The CDR3: CASSYQRAQPQHF. The CDR3 bases are TGTGCCAGCAGTTATCAGAGGGCTCAGCCCCAGCATTTT.